This TCR beta chain emerged from a study of blood T cells in healthy people across ages. The study drew donors from healthy Caucasian individuals in Russia aged roughly 6 to 90. Total RNA was extracted at no less than 6 micrograms per sample. Alongside a J-beta primer mix, a sample-barcoded 5' primer served in a second PCR lasting about 7 to 11 cycles. Paired-end reads containing CDR3 totaled no fewer than 2.5 million for each sample. TCRdb reprocessed the 5' RACE reads via MiXCR and lists one record per CDR3 protein. The repertoire holds about 800,000 distinct CDR3 sequences, with 58% as singletons. Whole-study findings and limits: Those diversity estimates obtained from one million T cells were thought to be underestimates.

V lost 4 bases to trimming and J lost 4 bases; unmatched junction nucleotides: 13. This CDR3 is built from 16 residues. Germline values: CDR1 SGDLS, CDR2 YYNGEE. Concerning this clonotype itself: Its antigen is unidentified.

The chain links TRBV9 to TRBJ1-1, with 7 positions matching TRBD1. The sequencing input was blood. This receptor was identified in a man in his thirties or forties in good health. CDR3 residues: CASSPNDRVGGTEAFF. CDR3 bases: TGTGCCAGCAGCCCCAATGACAGGGTAGGCGGCACTGAAGCTTTCTTT. The whole variable domain, remainder taken from reference TRBV9 and TRBJ1-1, is DSGVTQTPKHLITATGQRVTLRCSPRSGDLSVYWYQQSLDQGLQFLIQYYNGEERAKGNILERFSAQQFPDLHSELNLSSLELGDSALYFCASSPNDRVGGTEAFFGQGTRLTVV.